This T cell receptor beta chain is drawn from a study of CD8 T cells in Susac syndrome. The T cells that were sequenced for TCR beta were CD8+ and CD4+ cells from blood. The multiple sclerosis control cohort comprised treatment-naive individuals presenting with stable or active relapsing-remitting disease. TEMRA cells underwent FACS enrichment and CD8+ and CD4+ T cells underwent negative isolation. Trimming took 4 bases from V and 8 from J, leaving 11 bases between them. Germline V CDR1 and CDR2: SNHLY, FYNNEI. The CDR3 has 12 amino acids. With random hexamers, roughly 0.45 to 1 ug RNA was reverse transcribed. Across 54 Vbeta and 13 Jbeta, immunoSEQ multiplex PCR amplified TCR beta CDR3. TCRdb processed the immunoSEQ multiplex PCR reads anew with MiXCR; each CDR3 protein has one entry. The sample gives about 180,000 distinct CDR3 sequences, approximately 95% of which show up once; around 0.15% is in the top ten.

The chain is built from TRBV2 and TRBJ1-2; the D gene is possibly TRBD1 (6 bases). This sequence was found in a human donor with multiple sclerosis. The sequenced material came from CD8+ T cells from PBMCs. The CDR3 coding sequence is TGTGCCAGCAGTGGTTGGGGGCGAGGCTACACCTTC. Protein sequence: CASSGWGRGYTF. Drawing the rest from reference TRBV2 and TRBJ1-2, the complete variable domain is EPEVTQTPSHQVTQMGQEVILRCVPISNHLYFYWYRQILGQKVEFLVSFYNNEISEKSEIFDDQFSVERPDGSNFTLKIRSTKLEDSAMYFCASSGWGRGYTFGSGTRLTVV.